What follows are 23 T cell receptor beta chains derived from one specimen sequenced in a study of blood T cell repertoires in COVID-19. Here immunoSEQ multiplex PCR was the method, and the copy in TCRdb shows in-frame clones only, minus some. The sample includes around 90,000 clones, roughly 80% of them seen just once. The sample consisted of peripheral blood. The receptors shown here come from a human donor in a cohort sampled during active COVID-19.

The V gene is TRBV28, the J gene TRBJ2-3, with D tentatively TRBD2 (6 bases). Trimming cost V 4 bases and J 2 bases, with 10 bases left between them. The germline CDR1 and CDR2 sequences are MDHEN and SYDVKM. CDR3 length: 14 amino acids. DNA for the CDR3: TGTGCCAGCAGTTCGGGACTCAACACAGATACGCAGTATTTT. This codes for CASSSGLNTDTQYF.

This clone was counted a single time. CDR3 protein: CASSLGIGRYGYTF. The CDR3 DNA is TGTGCCAGCAGCTTAGGGATAGGGAGATATGGCTACACCTTC. The chain links TRBV11-2 to TRBJ1-2; D ambiguous. Germline V gene data show CDR1 as SGHAT and CDR2 as FQNNGV. The CDR3 sequence is 14 residues long. V lost 1 base and J 5 bases, leaving 11 bases between the germline ends.

The chain links TRBV11-2 to TRBJ1-1; TRBD1 is a possible D gene (6 bases). V lost 4 bases and J lost 13, with 19 bases in between. There are 13 residues in the CDR3. Germline loops: CDR1 SGHAT, CDR2 FQNNGV. CDR3 coding DNA: TGTGCCAGCAGCTACGTCCCAGGGGAGACGGATTTCTTT. The encoded protein is CASSYVPGETDFF.

V is TRBV9 and J is TRBJ2-3; TRBD2 agrees at 15 bases. Germline CDR1 SGDLS, CDR2 YYNGEE. Trimming at V came to 4 bases and at J to 6 bases, leaving 6 bases not matched to a gene. The CDR3 runs 16 residues. CDR3 region: CASSPRTSGRGDTQYF. The DNA of the CDR3 is TGTGCCAGCAGCCCCCGGACTAGCGGGAGGGGGGATACGCAGTATTTT.

The CDR3 region is CASSRDRVDEQYF. CDR3 nucleotides: TGTGCCAGCAGCCGAGACAGGGTCGACGAGCAGTACTTC. The chain uses TRBV11-2 and TRBJ2-7; 7 nucleotides align to TRBD1. CDR3 length: 13 amino acids. Germline V gene lookup returns CDR1 SGHAT and CDR2 FQNNGV. The V and J ends lost 5 bases and 5 bases, in that order; junction bases with no gene match: 6.

CDR3 in amino acids: CASSSWTWTSGSYEQYF. The CDR3 bases are TGTGCCAGCAGTTCGTGGACCTGGACTAGCGGCTCCTACGAGCAGTACTTC. The chain recombines TRBV28 with TRBJ2-7; the match to TRBD2 covers 10 bases. V shed 4 bases and J 0 bases; nucleotides not matched to a gene: 9. CDR1 and CDR2 (germline): MDHEN, SYDVKM. CDR3 size: 17 residues.

This clone turned up a few times. The rearrangement joins TRBV6-6 to TRBJ1-5; tentative D call: TRBD1 (5 bases). The length of the CDR3 is 17 residues. Trimming removed 5 bases at V and 4 bases at J, with 21 bases between. The germline V gene encodes CDR1 MNHNY and CDR2 SVGAGI (reference sequence). The CDR3 loop is CASSRSTGAGVNQPQHF. The CDR3 region has the DNA TGTGCCAGCAGTAGATCCACCGGGGCGGGGGTGAATCAGCCCCAGCATTTT.

The gene calls are TRBV2 and TRBJ2-7; D remains unclear. Germline lookup yields CDR1 SNHLY and CDR2 FYNNEI. V gave up 6 bases and J gave up 3 bases, with 9 bases separating them. CDR3 size: 12 residues. Written as DNA, the CDR3 is TGTGCCAGCAGCACAGACCGCTACGAGCAGTACTTC. This codes for CASSTDRYEQYF.

V usage is TRBV11-2 and J usage is TRBJ2-7; D may be TRBD1 (5 bases). The germline V gene encodes CDR1 SGHAT and CDR2 FQNNGV. The CDR3 sequence is 12 residues long. Between the trimmed V and J ends, which lost 5 bases and 5 bases, there was a span of 10 bases. The CDR3 here is CASSEQVNEQYF. The CDR3, as DNA: TGTGCCAGCAGCGAACAGGTTAACGAGCAGTACTTC.

V and J are TRBV5-1 and TRBJ2-1, with 7 positions matching TRBD2. This CDR3 is 16 amino acids long. CDR1 SGHRS and CDR2 YFSETQ come from the germline V gene. V gave up 0 bases and J gave up 5 bases; unmatched junction bases: 8. CDR3: CASSLGLASGNNEQFF. The CDR3 region has the DNA TGCGCCAGCAGCTTGGGGTTGGCTAGCGGAAACAATGAGCAGTTCTTC.

V and J are TRBV9 and TRBJ2-5, with 13 bases that match TRBD2. The CDR3 is 15 residues long. Germline loops: CDR1 SGDLS, CDR2 YYNGEE. V dropped 3 bases and J dropped 4; count of bases not matched to a gene: 3. The CDR3 sequence: CASSEGLAGPETQYF. CDR3 nucleotides: TGTGCCAGCAGCGAGGGACTAGCGGGACCAGAGACCCAGTACTTC.

The gene calls are TRBV14 and TRBJ2-7, with TRBD1 as a possible D gene (6 bases). Trimming removed 4 bases from V and 4 bases from J, with 32 bases in between. Germline lookup yields CDR1 SGHDN and CDR2 FVKESK. The CDR3 contains 20 residues. In DNA, the CDR3 is TGTGCCAGCAGCCCAGCCAGAACAGGGCCGGGATCCTATGGAAGGTACGAGCAGTACTTC. It encodes CASSPARTGPGSYGRYEQYF.

The chain couples TRBV5-5 to TRBJ1-6, with TRBD1 matching over 10 bases. V dropped 4 bases and J dropped 2; count of bases not matched to a gene: 9. The germline V gene encodes CDR1 SGHKS and CDR2 YYEKEE (reference sequence). This CDR3 is built from 18 residues. In nucleotides, the CDR3 is TGTGCCAGCAGCAGGTCCGAGGGACAGGGGACCTATAATTCACCCCTCCACTTT. Translation: CASSRSEGQGTYNSPLHF.

This chain links TRBV7-2 with TRBJ1-2; D unresolved. V lost 0 bases and J lost 5, with 4 bases in between. The CDR3 length is 12 residues. The germline gives CDR1 SGHTA, CDR2 FQGNSA. Written as DNA, the CDR3 is TGTGCCAGCAGCTTAGCCAATTATGGCTACACCTTC. This encodes CASSLANYGYTF.

The chain couples TRBV7-5 to TRBJ2-7; the D call TRBD2 from the table was never checked on the DNA. TRBV7-5 is noted as a pseudogene. The CDR3 covers 17 residues. As DNA, the CDR3 is TGTGTCAGAGCTGCTCCGGTGAGGAGCTCGACCGTCGGCGAGCAGTACTTC. Translated: CVRAAPVRSSTVGEQYF.

CDR3 residues: CAIRPGLAGEQYF. The CDR3, as DNA: TGTGCCATCAGACCGGGACTAGCGGGAGAGCAGTACTTC. The V call is TRBV10-3, the J call TRBJ2-7, with TRBD2 matching 13 bases. V was clipped by 6 bases and J by 7 bases; unmatched bases: 3. This CDR3 has 13 amino acids. Germline V gene sequence: CDR1 ENHRY, CDR2 SYGVKD.

The rearrangement uses TRBV5-1 and TRBJ1-5; D call uncertain. From germline, CDR1 is SGHRS and CDR2 YFSETQ. V lost 5 bases and J lost 0, with 9 bases in between. This CDR3 comprises 14 residues. The DNA of the CDR3 is TGCGCCAGCAGTTTAGACACTAGCAATCAGCCCCAGCATTTT. It specifies CASSLDTSNQPQHF.

J is TRBJ2-7 and V is TRBV6-5, with D maybe TRBD2 (5 bases). The CDR3 consists of 14 residues. V shed 6 bases and J shed 0 bases, with 12 bases lying between them. From germline, CDR1 is MNHEY and CDR2 SVGAGI. The CDR3 protein is CASSRKRISYEQYF. The CDR3 DNA is TGTGCCAGCAGCCGGAAGCGGATCTCCTACGAGCAGTACTTC.

The V call is TRBV14, the J call TRBJ2-7; D ambiguous. V gave up 1 base and J gave up 4 bases, with 5 bases separating them. This CDR3 has 12 amino acids. Germline V gene data show CDR1 as SGHDN and CDR2 as FVKESK. For the CDR3, the DNA is TGTGCCAGCAGCCAAGGTCCGTACGAGCAGTACTTC. Protein sequence: CASSQGPYEQYF. Full variable domain (remainder filled in from reference TRBV14 and TRBJ2-7): EAGVTQFPSHSVIEKGQTVTLRCDPISGHDNLYWYRRVMGKEIKFLLHFVKESKQDESGMPNNRFLAERTGGTYSTLKVQPAELEDSGVYFCASSQGPYEQYFGPGTRLTVT.

V usage is TRBV11-2 and J usage is TRBJ2-4; 8 bases line up with TRBD2. The V gene end was trimmed by 5 bases and the J gene end by 9 bases; junction bases not matched to a gene: 6. This CDR3 is built from 13 residues. Germline V gene lookup returns CDR1 SGHAT and CDR2 FQNNGV. The CDR3 spells CASSPAGGSIQYF. The CDR3 coding sequence is TGTGCCAGCAGCCCCGCGGGGGGCAGCATTCAGTACTTC.

This clone was observed a single time. The chain links TRBV5-5 to TRBJ1-1; D call uncertain. Trimming removed 6 bases at V and 0 bases at J, with 18 bases between. Germline CDR1 reads SGHKS; CDR2 reads YYEKEE (reference sequence). This CDR3 region has 16 residues. The CDR3 DNA reads as TGTGCCAGCAACCCATCGGGGTGGAATATGAACACTGAAGCTTTCTTT. This encodes CASNPSGWNMNTEAFF.

V usage is TRBV5-4 and J usage is TRBJ2-1; 10 bases match TRBD2. V lost 3 bases to trimming and J lost 3 bases; unmatched junction nucleotides: 6. The CDR3 runs to 16 residues. Germline CDR1 SGHNT, CDR2 YYREEE (reference sequence). The CDR3 bases are TGTGCCAGCAGCTCTTCGAGCGGGGGGGACTACAATGAGCAGTTCTTC. Translating gives CASSSSSGGDYNEQFF.

The rearrangement uses TRBV19 and TRBJ1-1, with 7 positions matching TRBD1. The CDR3 consists of 15 residues. The J segment lost 3 bases and the V segment lost 0 bases, leaving 4 bases of the junction unmatched. Germline CDR1 and CDR2: LNHDA and SQIVND (reference sequence). The CDR3 sequence is CASSIDPGQYTEAFF. The CDR3 DNA is TGTGCCAGTAGTATAGATCCGGGACAGTACACTGAAGCTTTCTTT.